This T cell receptor (beta chain) was found in a study of shared clonotypes between healthy human individuals. General study findings and limits: The sole specimen, blood, was sampled, and tissue repertoires likely differ.

Concerning this clone: Antigen specificity is unknown.

Every subset's genomic DNA went evenly onto several immunoSEQ plates. The assay was immunoSEQ multiplex PCR, and TCRdb's table has in-frame clones only and misses some. Altogether 490,000 or so clones are present, over 65% being singletons, with the ten largest covering about an eighth. The clonotype comes from a woman aged 40 to 50 in good health. Some clones in this sample may be carry-over from other donors' samples. The sample taken for sequencing was PBMCs.

For the CDR3, the DNA is TGTGCCAGCAGCCCGGCAGGGCTCTCCTACAATGAGCAGTTCTTC. As protein: CASSPAGLSYNEQFF. The V call is TRBV9, the J call TRBJ2-1, with a possible D match to TRBD1 (5 bases). The CDR3 loop spans 15 amino acids. Germline V gene data show CDR1 as SGDLS and CDR2 as YYNGEE. V lost 4 bases and J lost 0, with 11 bases in between.